The source of this TCR beta chain is a study of cytomegalovirus exposure and HLA in healthy donors (dated by TCRdb to the late 2010s). About the full investigation: An earlier analysis of about 560 of the donors reported 250 to 300 Gb of sequence data and some 110 million unique TCR beta sequences obtained from approximately 180 million T cells. On average, around 230,000 unique TCR beta nucleotide sequences were sequenced per donor among 300 to 500 genotyped donors of the cohort, with 15% to 20% of those sequences being non-productive. To predict cytomegalovirus infection status, the study brought together high-throughput TCR immunosequencing, statistical association of individual TCRs with disease status, and machine learning. Five DR-DQ haplotypes were handled as single units for association and clustering because linkage in the cohort was strong. Along with the 666-subject first cohort, a separate validation cohort of about 110 different subjects was used. HLA typing covered class I and class II loci at four-digit resolution. In an earlier analysis of 550 to 700 of the donors, high-throughput TCR beta sequencing was used to judge whether each TCR beta V gene segment behaved as functional or pseudogenic. All discovery cohort repertoires had been generated using a single sequencing platform. Of the 300 to 450 genotyped donors, roughly 76% were placed in the genetic ancestry cluster associated with self-reported Caucasian donors. The study aimed to test whether signatures of past pathogen exposure could be identified by cataloging public T cell receptors. Rather than using new phenotypic data, the later analysis identified candidate immune exposures from TCR beta sequences and from how often those sequences occurred across donors. A later genetic analysis used genome-wide SNP genotypes for about 60% of the roughly 670 donors, treating that subset as a discovery cohort. A later analysis re-analyzed previously published TCR beta repertoires from approximately 700 donors and added high-resolution HLA genotyping to study TCR occurrence patterns. Using immunosequencing, the study profiled T cell repertoires from about 650 subjects and related those repertoires to cytomegalovirus serostatus. Donor age, sex, ethnicity and CMV serostatus were collected together with the repertoire data. An early release covering roughly 600 HLA-typed donors comprised about 300 gigabases of sequencing data and tens of millions of unique TCR sequences. Typing coverage differed by locus: A, B, C, DRB1 and DQB1 were typed in roughly 620-630 donors, DQA1 in 522, DPA1 in 600 to 610, and DPB1 in approximately 450. Results and caveats for the whole study, not just this receptor: Because counts were too low, roughly 16 rarely observed V segments, including chromosome 9 orphons, were excluded from the earlier analysis of some 590 of the donors. In a later analysis, some 17,000 TCR beta sequences were associated with specific HLA alleles at a false discovery rate of 0.05. Only TCR beta chains were sequenced in this cohort, and the absence of alpha or paired-chain data limited detectable features. In a later genetic analysis, a missense DCLRE1C variant was associated with V-gene and J-gene trimming of TCR beta chains, and the association was replicated in an independent cohort. A later analysis found that TCR association rates varied across HLA loci, with DRB1 alleles showing the most associated TCRs and HLA-C alleles the fewest. Immune exposure information for the cohort was limited to CMV serostatus. In a later analysis, HLA-associated TCR beta chains showed more clonal expansion and lower generation probabilities than non-associated chains that were equally common. According to a later genetic analysis, donors in an Asian-associated ancestry cluster had fewer N-insertions in productive TCRs than the approximately 630-donor mean. A group of highly shared sequence variants was considered likely to be a technical artifact of the sequencing pipeline. According to a later analysis, parvovirus B19, influenza, CMV and Epstein-Barr virus appeared linked to several top co-occurrence clusters. The presence/absence analyses assumed that sequencing depth was roughly uniform across donors, and that assumption may not be true. In both the original and validation cohorts, the classifier was reported to diagnose cytomegalovirus status with high specificity and sensitivity. According to the authors, the approach could potentially be generalized to other disease states and immunological phenotypes. A further reported finding was that TCR beta sequences accurately predicted the HLA-A and HLA-B alleles for most subjects in the first cohort. Broadly in line with IMGT annotations, most TCR beta V segments showed up in productive rearrangements about 87% or about 30% of the time in an earlier analysis of roughly 590 of the donors. Linkage disequilibrium might explain the correlated functional status among segregating V segments, but an unknown experimental factor could not be excluded. A few of the identified cytomegalovirus-associated TCR beta chains were confirmed in vitro to be specific for cytomegalovirus antigens. According to a later analysis, most CMV-associated TCR beta chains appeared to be HLA-restricted, and the HLA associations seemed to be driven largely by CMV exposure. Because HLA typing was unavailable for some donors at each locus, only the typed subset was used in association tests. Because the 87-base-pair reads could not distinguish some IMGT-functional V segments, including TRBV6-2 and TRBV6-3, those segments were excluded. Across donors, most TCR sequences were observed very rarely, whereas some public TCRs were present in many individuals. A total of some 180 TCR beta chains were listed by the study as associated with cytomegalovirus. When HLA alleles, especially DR and DQ, strongly co-occurred, attributing TCR associations to individual alleles was difficult.

In total, just over 650 healthy bone marrow donors made up the cohort. All cohort members were sampled while nominally healthy, although unrecorded immune exposures were likely present. The donor tested CMV seropositive, placing the donor among the 290 or so seropositive members of the cohort. Every donor gave a peripheral blood sample, and the peripheral blood mononuclear cells from that sample were used for TCR beta sequencing. Genomic DNA extraction from the blood cell samples was performed with the Qiagen DNeasy Blood Extraction Kit. Taken from cysteine to phenylalanine, the CDR3 has 14 residues. Just the 42-base CDR3 DNA is kept, in frame starting at base 1. V is cut by 0 bases and J by 4 bases, and the space between the germline ends is 12 bases. The germline V gene (reference sequence) specifies GTSNPN as CDR1 and SVGIG as CDR2. As regards this clone: What antigen it recognizes has not been identified. Base qualities are not provided; no much larger clone lies one nucleotide away.

Libraries were constructed by the immunoSEQ multiplex PCR assay. The multiplex PCR relied on a mix of 60 forward primers for TCR Vbeta segments and 13 reverse primers for TCR Jbeta segments. A multiplex PCR assay on genomic DNA amplified the CDR3 region of rearranged TCR beta genes. The amplified TCR beta libraries were sequenced on the Illumina HiSeq System as 87-base-pair reads. The source study handled its data this way. A later analysis counted approximately 74 million unique TCR beta chains across the approximately 700 repertoires, and around 12 million of these chains were shared by at least two donors. Raw reads were error-corrected and collapsed into unique sequences with a nearest-neighbor algorithm that merged closely related sequences to remove PCR and sequencing errors. To assign V, D and J gene segments, CDR3 sequences were aligned to IMGT reference sequences. For a sequence to be retained, at least a six-nucleotide match to both a V gene segment and a J gene segment was required. Rearrangements were called productive when the CDR3 lacked stop codons and stayed in frame with V and J; all others were non-productive. Following IMGT convention, CDR3 was defined as the stretch from the second conserved V-encoded cysteine up to the conserved J-encoded phenylalanine. Sequences without an unambiguous match to a single V gene segment were excluded from the earlier analysis of about 630 of the donors. An earlier analysis of some 500 of the donors classified V segments as functional when productive rearrangements were above 56.7% and as segregating when the standard deviation between donors was above 5%. A statistical classification framework was developed to diagnose cytomegalovirus status using the catalog of TCR beta chain sequences. In a later analysis, V and J genes were assigned by comparing TCR nucleotide sequences against IMGT/GENE-DB human TR gene sequences. Using the TCRdist pipeline, a later analysis assigned CDR3 sequences along with most-parsimonious VDJ recombination scenarios. In a later analysis, every TCR beta chain was defined by the combination of its CDR3 amino acid sequence and its V-gene family, and reads without a unique V-gene family were dropped. As a way to deal with suspected cross-contamination and a sequencing artifact, a later analysis dropped under 600 nucleotide sequences that were highly shared and had low generation probability. For each public chain, a later analysis derived a clonal expansion index from normalized ranks of inferred template counts within each repertoire. In a later analysis, generation probabilities were computed using a VDJ recombination model fitted to out-of-frame rearrangements, and the results were checked against IGoR. A later analysis scored TCR-TCR, TCR-HLA and TCR-CMV co-occurrence with hypergeometric tests, applying a repertoire-size bias correction to TCR pairs. False discovery rates were estimated in a later analysis by permuting HLA or CMV assignments 20 times. In a later analysis, co-occurring TCRs were grouped using DBSCAN, with TCRdist sequence similarity added in when clustering inside HLA-allele-positive subsets. For co-occurrence clustering, repertoires with fewer than 30,000 or more than 120,000 public chains were excluded, along with four to six repertoires with anomalous nucleotide sharing. This immuneACCESS table, as held by TCRdb, lists in-frame sequences with V and J called but not all clones. Of the missing ones, under half trace to an unresolved V gene in checked studies; the others have no known cause. V and J calls plus clone size are reproduced from that table; the DNA served to infer D and trimming. A total of some 88,000 clones appear in this sample, approximately 71% of them only once. The ten largest clones represent about 16% of the sample.

Sequencing was carried out using PBMCs. The chain couples TRBV30 to TRBJ1-1, with the identity of the D gene unclear. This TCR came from a woman under 30 in good health and CMV-seropositive. The CDR3 reads CAWSVLTSRTEAFF. The nucleotides are TGTGCCTGGAGTGTACTGACATCACGCACTGAAGCTTTCTTT.